The rows below give T cell receptor beta chains drawn from one sample of a study of cytomegalovirus exposure and HLA in healthy donors. Assay: immunoSEQ multiplex PCR; the TCRdb copy retains only in-frame clones and omits some. The profile shows approximately 190,000 clones, over 75% of them singletons. The sequencing input was PBMCs. The receptors were sampled from a man aged 50 to 59 in good health and CMV-seronegative. Both conserved end residues are part of each CDR3. The order of the fields is J gene, V gene, clone size, CDR3 length, D gene, CDR3 DNA, CDR3 protein. A D gene is named only where the DNA matches it firmly. Some rows mark clone size as missing; the rest say once, few, many or name a class of expanded clone.

J: TRBJ2-1; V: TRBV10-1; size: NA; length: 15; D: TRBD2; DNA: TGCGCCAGCAGCCAAGGACTAGCGGGGGACAATGAGCAGTTCTTC; CDR3: CASSQGLAGDNEQFF
J: TRBJ1-5; V: TRBV5-1; size: NA; length: 14; D: NA; DNA: TGCGCCAGCAGCTTGACAGGGCTAGATCAGCCCCAGCATTTT; CDR3: CASSLTGLDQPQHF
J: TRBJ2-5; V: TRBV18; size: few; length: 13; D: NA; DNA: TGTGCCAGCTCACCACAGGGGCGGGAGACCCAGTACTTC; CDR3: CASSPQGRETQYF
J: TRBJ2-5; V: TRBV7-8; size: NA; length: 14; D: TRBD1; DNA: TGTGCCAGCAGCTGGGGACAGCACCAAGAGACCCAGTACTTC; CDR3: CASSWGQHQETQYF
J: TRBJ1-1; V: TRBV29-1; size: few; length: 12; D: NA; DNA: TGCAGCACATTTTCCGGGTACACTGAAGCTTTCTTT; CDR3: CSTFSGYTEAFF
J: TRBJ2-1; V: TRBV10-1; size: once; length: 12; D: NA; DNA: TGCGCCAGCAGTGAGTCGACTCGTTTTCCGTTCTTC; CDR3: CASSESTRFPFF
J: TRBJ1-5; V: TRBV2; size: few; length: 15; D: NA; DNA: TGTGCCAGCAGTGAATCGGGGGGAGGCAATCAGCCCCAGCATTTT; CDR3: CASSESGGGNQPQHF
J: TRBJ1-3; V: TRBV7-2; size: once; length: 15; D: TRBD1; DNA: TGTGCCAGCAGCCTGAAAGGGGGCGCGGGAAACACCATATATTTT; CDR3: CASSLKGGAGNTIYF
J: TRBJ1-2; V: TRBV5-1; size: NA; length: 14; D: TRBD1; DNA: TGCGCCAGCAGCTTGGAGGGACAGGGCTCTGGCTACACCTTC; CDR3: CASSLEGQGSGYTF
J: TRBJ1-3; V: TRBV11-3; size: NA; length: 16; D: NA; DNA: TGTGCCAGCAGCTCGGGCGGGAGCTACTCTGGAAACACCATATATTTT; CDR3: CASSSGGSYSGNTIYF
J: TRBJ2-5; V: TRBV13; size: NA; length: 14; D: NA; DNA: TGTGCCAGCAGCTTTAGAGGTTTAGGAGAGACCCAGTACTTC; CDR3: CASSFRGLGETQYF
J: TRBJ2-5; V: TRBV6-5; size: NA; length: 13; D: TRBD1; DNA: TGTGCCAGCAGTTTGGACAGGCAAGAGGCCCAGTACTTC; CDR3: CASSLDRQEAQYF
J: TRBJ1-2; V: TRBV29-1; size: NA; length: 12; D: NA; DNA: TGCAGCGTGCGACAGGAAAACTATGGCTACACCTTC; CDR3: CSVRQENYGYTF
J: TRBJ1-5; V: TRBV18; size: NA; length: 19; D: TRBD1; DNA: TGTGCCAGCTCACCAAAGGCCGGGACAGGGTTTGGCAGCAATCAGCCCCAGCATTTT; CDR3: CASSPKAGTGFGSNQPQHF
J: TRBJ1-1; V: TRBV18; size: NA; length: 15; D: TRBD1; DNA: TGTGCCAGCTCACCAGGGCAGGGGGTGGCAGATGAAGCTTTCTTT; CDR3: CASSPGQGVADEAFF
J: TRBJ2-6; V: TRBV19; size: NA; length: 16; D: TRBD1; DNA: TGTGCCAGTAGAGGACAGGGTGGCTCTGGGGCCAACGTCCTGACTTTC; CDR3: CASRGQGGSGANVLTF
J: TRBJ1-2; V: TRBV19; size: NA; length: 12; D: NA; DNA: TGTGCCAGTGGGACACCTAACTATGGCTACACCTTC; CDR3: CASGTPNYGYTF
J: TRBJ2-7; V: TRBV9; size: NA; length: 12; D: NA; DNA: TGTGCCAAGGGTCAGGGATCCTACGAGCAGTACTTC; CDR3: CAKGQGSYEQYF
J: TRBJ2-7; V: TRBV6-1; size: NA; length: 12; D: TRBD1; DNA: TGTGCCAGCAGTGGACAGGGTGGCGAGCAGTACTTC; CDR3: CASSGQGGEQYF
J: TRBJ2-7; V: TRBV18; size: NA; length: 15; D: TRBD2; DNA: TGTGCCAGCTCCCTCACGGGGGGGTCTCCCTACGAGCAGTACTTC; CDR3: CASSLTGGSPYEQYF
J: TRBJ2-1; V: TRBV5-1; size: NA; length: 12; D: NA; DNA: TGCGCCAGCAGCTTGGAGACACCCGGTGGGTTCTTC; CDR3: CASSLETPGGFF
J: TRBJ1-6; V: TRBV18; size: NA; length: 14; D: NA; DNA: TGTGCCAGCTCCCCTAAAGAAACGGGTTCACCCCTCCACTTT; CDR3: CASSPKETGSPLHF
J: TRBJ2-7; V: TRBV7-8; size: NA; length: 16; D: TRBD2; DNA: TGTGCCAGCAGCTTACGTGGCGGGGGGCCGTCCTACGAGCAGTACTTC; CDR3: CASSLRGGGPSYEQYF
J: TRBJ2-7; V: TRBV2; size: NA; length: 14; D: TRBD2; DNA: TGTGCCACAATTAGCGGGGGGACAAACTACGAGCAGTACTTC; CDR3: CATISGGTNYEQYF
J: TRBJ2-1; V: TRBV12-5; size: NA; length: 16; D: NA; DNA: TGTGCTAGTGGTCCTAATCGTTATACTAGTTACAATGAGCAGTTCTTC; CDR3: CASGPNRYTSYNEQFF
J: TRBJ2-3; V: TRBV27; size: NA; length: 16; D: TRBD2; DNA: TGTGCCAGCAGTTCCCCCCTTACGGGGGGGACAGATACGCAGTATTTT; CDR3: CASSSPLTGGTDTQYF
J: TRBJ1-2; V: TRBV7-9; size: NA; length: 14; D: TRBD1; DNA: TGTGCCAGCAGCTTGAGCTGGACAGGGAACGGCTACACCTTC; CDR3: CASSLSWTGNGYTF
J: TRBJ2-1; V: TRBV5-5; size: NA; length: 15; D: NA; DNA: TGTGCCAGCAGCTTGGTGGAGAATACCTACAATGAGCAGTTCTTC; CDR3: CASSLVENTYNEQFF
J: TRBJ2-7; V: TRBV27; size: few; length: 12; D: TRBD1; DNA: TGTGCCAGCAGTAGACAGGGGGGCGAGCAGTACTTC; CDR3: CASSRQGGEQYF
J: TRBJ2-5; V: TRBV7-9; size: NA; length: 13; D: NA; DNA: TGTGCCATCTTTCCAGGGATTACAGAGACCCAGTACTTC; CDR3: CAIFPGITETQYF
J: TRBJ2-5; V: TRBV27; size: NA; length: 13; D: TRBD1; DNA: TGTGCCAGCAGTGTGGGACAGCAAGAGACCCAGTACTTC; CDR3: CASSVGQQETQYF
J: TRBJ1-1; V: TRBV2; size: NA; length: 15; D: TRBD1; DNA: TGTGCCAGCAGAGACCCCGGACAGGGGGCGGCTGAAGCTTTCTTT; CDR3: CASRDPGQGAAEAFF
J: TRBJ1-1; V: TRBV9; size: NA; length: 13; D: NA; DNA: TGTGCCAGCAGCTTCTCTCAGGGCTCTGAAGCTTTCTTT; CDR3: CASSFSQGSEAFF
J: TRBJ2-1; V: TRBV5-1; size: NA; length: 15; D: TRBD1; DNA: TGCGCCAGCAGCCCCGGGACAGGGGGATACAATGAGCAGTTCTTC; CDR3: CASSPGTGGYNEQFF
J: TRBJ1-2; V: TRBV20-1; size: NA; length: 11; D: NA; DNA: TGCAGTGTCCACCCAGGGAACGGCTACACCTTC; CDR3: CSVHPGNGYTF
J: TRBJ2-1; V: TRBV14; size: few; length: 13; D: NA; DNA: TGTGCCAGCAGCCACGGACTGTTCAATGAGCAGTTCTTC; CDR3: CASSHGLFNEQFF
J: TRBJ2-5; V: TRBV13; size: NA; length: 13; D: NA; DNA: TGTGCCAGCAGCCCCCCAGTACAAGAGACCCAGTACTTC; CDR3: CASSPPVQETQYF
J: TRBJ1-4; V: TRBV5-1; size: NA; length: 15; D: TRBD1; DNA: TGCGCCAGCAGCTTGGAAGGGACAGCAAATGAAAAACTGTTTTTT; CDR3: CASSLEGTANEKLFF
J: TRBJ1-3; V: TRBV7-2; size: NA; length: 15; D: NA; DNA: TGTGCCAGCAGCCCTCTCGACTCTACTAGATCCACCATATATTTT; CDR3: CASSPLDSTRSTIYF
J: TRBJ1-2; V: TRBV5-1; size: NA; length: 17; D: NA; DNA: TGCGCCAGCAGCTTGATGGACAGCACGACGACTAACTATGGCTACACCTTC; CDR3: CASSLMDSTTTNYGYTF
J: TRBJ2-7; V: TRBV6-1; size: few; length: 12; D: NA; DNA: TGTGCCAGCAGTGAGATTAGGGGCGAGCAGTACTTC; CDR3: CASSEIRGEQYF
J: TRBJ2-7; V: TRBV6-1; size: NA; length: 14; D: TRBD1; DNA: TGTGCCAGCAGCCTGGGACAGGGTGCCGACGAGCAGTACTTC; CDR3: CASSLGQGADEQYF
J: TRBJ2-5; V: TRBV7-9; size: NA; length: 16; D: TRBD2; DNA: TGTTCCAGCAGCTTATATCTAGCGGGGACCCAAGCGACCCAGTACTTC; CDR3: CSSSLYLAGTQATQYF
J: TRBJ2-7; V: TRBV29-1; size: NA; length: 13; D: TRBD2; DNA: TGCAGCGCTCTAAGATCGGGAGGCTACGAGCAGTACTTC; CDR3: CSALRSGGYEQYF
J: TRBJ2-5; V: TRBV6-5; size: NA; length: 14; D: NA; DNA: TGTGCCAGCAGATACGGACGGCGGGGAGAGACCCAGTACTTC; CDR3: CASRYGRRGETQYF
J: TRBJ1-1; V: TRBV25-1; size: NA; length: 14; D: NA; DNA: TGTGCCAGCAGTGAATATGGGGGAGGAATCAGGGCTTTCTTT; CDR3: CASSEYGGGIRAFF
J: TRBJ2-7; V: TRBV30; size: NA; length: 13; D: NA; DNA: TGTGCCTGGATGGGAGGCAGCTCCTACGAGCAGTACTTC; CDR3: CAWMGGSSYEQYF
J: TRBJ2-1; V: TRBV7-6; size: NA; length: 15; D: NA; DNA: TGTGCCAGCAGTCATACGGCGGGGTGGGCAGATGAGCAGTTCTTC; CDR3: CASSHTAGWADEQFF
J: TRBJ2-3; V: TRBV7-9; size: few; length: 14; D: TRBD1; DNA: TGTGCCAGCAGCTGGGACAGGGGTCTAGGTACGCAGTATTTT; CDR3: CASSWDRGLGTQYF
J: TRBJ1-1; V: TRBV5-1; size: few; length: 14; D: TRBD1; DNA: TGCGCCAGCAGCTCACAGGGGCAGAACACTGAAGCTTTCTTT; CDR3: CASSSQGQNTEAFF
J: TRBJ2-3; V: TRBV10-3; size: NA; length: 14; D: NA; DNA: TGTGCCATCCATTCGGGGAGCCCCACAGATACGCAGTATTTT; CDR3: CAIHSGSPTDTQYF
J: TRBJ1-6; V: TRBV27; size: NA; length: 13; D: TRBD1; DNA: TGTGCCAGCAGTTACGGACAGGGAAAATCCCTCCACTTT; CDR3: CASSYGQGKSLHF
J: TRBJ2-2; V: TRBV5-4; size: NA; length: 14; D: NA; DNA: TGTGCCAGCGCTTGGGCAGGGGTTCCCGGGGAGCTGTTTTTT; CDR3: CASAWAGVPGELFF
J: TRBJ1-2; V: TRBV6-5; size: NA; length: 13; D: TRBD1; DNA: TGTGCCAGCAGCGGAGGGACAGGGTATGGCTACACCTTC; CDR3: CASSGGTGYGYTF
J: TRBJ2-7; V: TRBV4-3; size: NA; length: 15; D: TRBD1; DNA: TGCGCCAGCAGCCAAGGCGAGGGGGCGCTTTACGAGCAGTACTTC; CDR3: CASSQGEGALYEQYF
J: TRBJ2-2; V: TRBV19; size: NA; length: 14; D: TRBD1; DNA: TGTGCCAGTACCTCGGGACAGACCACCGGGGAGCTGTTTTTT; CDR3: CASTSGQTTGELFF
J: TRBJ2-3; V: TRBV6-5; size: NA; length: 15; D: TRBD2; DNA: TGTGCCAGCAACAAACTAGCGGGGGGACGCGATACGCAGTATTTT; CDR3: CASNKLAGGRDTQYF
J: TRBJ1-1; V: TRBV13; size: NA; length: 20; D: NA; DNA: TGTGCCAGCAGCTCCGACCCATTCGGAGAAGTACCCTCCTTCCGCACTGAAGCTTTCTTT; CDR3: CASSSDPFGEVPSFRTEAFF
J: TRBJ2-1; V: TRBV4-3; size: NA; length: 17; D: TRBD1; DNA: TGCGCCAGCAGCCAAGGACAGGGGGTCGGCTCCTACAATGAGCAGTTCTTC; CDR3: CASSQGQGVGSYNEQFF
J: TRBJ2-1; V: TRBV9; size: NA; length: 15; D: TRBD2; DNA: TGTGCCAGCAGCGTAGATGAGACTAGCGCCAATGAGCAGTTCTTC; CDR3: CASSVDETSANEQFF